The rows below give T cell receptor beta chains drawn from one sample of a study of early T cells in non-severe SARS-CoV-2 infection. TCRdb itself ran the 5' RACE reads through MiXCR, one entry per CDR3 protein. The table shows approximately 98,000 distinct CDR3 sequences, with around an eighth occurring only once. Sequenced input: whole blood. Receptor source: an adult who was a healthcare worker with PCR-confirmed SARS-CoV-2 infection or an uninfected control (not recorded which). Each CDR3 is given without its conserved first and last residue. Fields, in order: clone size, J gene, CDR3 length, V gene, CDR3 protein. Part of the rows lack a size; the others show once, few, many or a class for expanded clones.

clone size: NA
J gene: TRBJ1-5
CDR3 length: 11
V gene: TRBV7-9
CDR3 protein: ASSLTGNQPQH

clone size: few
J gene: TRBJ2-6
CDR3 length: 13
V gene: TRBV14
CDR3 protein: ASSQESPGANVLT

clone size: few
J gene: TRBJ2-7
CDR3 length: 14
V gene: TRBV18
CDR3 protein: ASSPYNFGQGREQY

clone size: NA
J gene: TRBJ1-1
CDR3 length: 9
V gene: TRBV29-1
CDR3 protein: SVVGNTEAF

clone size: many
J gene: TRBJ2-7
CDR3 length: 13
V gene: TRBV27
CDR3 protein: ASSSPGLAFSEQY

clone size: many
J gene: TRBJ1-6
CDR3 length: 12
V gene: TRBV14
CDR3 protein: ASSPRAYNSPLH

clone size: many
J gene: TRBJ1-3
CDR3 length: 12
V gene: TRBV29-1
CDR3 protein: SVRGKTSGNTIY

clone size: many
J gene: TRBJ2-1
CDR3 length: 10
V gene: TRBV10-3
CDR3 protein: ATSNGPRSQF

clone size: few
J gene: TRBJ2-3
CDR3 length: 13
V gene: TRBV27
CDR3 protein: ASSLVGGTFNTQY

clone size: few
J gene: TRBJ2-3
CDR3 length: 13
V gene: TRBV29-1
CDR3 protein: SVGGTPTSTDTQY

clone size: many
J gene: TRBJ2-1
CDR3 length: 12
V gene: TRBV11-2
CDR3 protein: ASSPTNGANEQF

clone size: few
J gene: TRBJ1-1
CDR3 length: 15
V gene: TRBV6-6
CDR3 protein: ASSPTGGGFQNTEAF

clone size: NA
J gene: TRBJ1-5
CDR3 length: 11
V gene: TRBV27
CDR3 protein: ASSIRGDQPQH

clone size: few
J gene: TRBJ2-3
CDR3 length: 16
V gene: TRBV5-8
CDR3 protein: ASSSYRTGAMSTDTQY

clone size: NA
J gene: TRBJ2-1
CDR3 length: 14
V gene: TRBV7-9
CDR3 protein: ASSLVPGLNYNEQF

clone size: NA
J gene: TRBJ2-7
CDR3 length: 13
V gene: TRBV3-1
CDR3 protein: ASSQGAAGDLEQY

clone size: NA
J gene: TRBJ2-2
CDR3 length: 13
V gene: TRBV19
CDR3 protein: ASNSGTLNTGELF

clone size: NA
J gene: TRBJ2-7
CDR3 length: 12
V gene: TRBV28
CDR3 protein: ASSRGRPSYEQY

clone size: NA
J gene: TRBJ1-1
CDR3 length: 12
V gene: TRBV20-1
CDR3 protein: SARDLRADTEAF

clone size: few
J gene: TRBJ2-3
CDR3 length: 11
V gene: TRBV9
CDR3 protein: ASSVATTDTQY

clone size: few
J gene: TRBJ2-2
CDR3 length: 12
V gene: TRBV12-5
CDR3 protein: ASGQQGNTGELF

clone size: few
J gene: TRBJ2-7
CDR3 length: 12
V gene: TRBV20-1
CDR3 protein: SARPGAATYEQY

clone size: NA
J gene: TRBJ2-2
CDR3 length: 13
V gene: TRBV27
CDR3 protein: AGSAGGRDTGELF

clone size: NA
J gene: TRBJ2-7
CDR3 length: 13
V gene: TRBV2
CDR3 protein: ASSPRRTGDYEQY

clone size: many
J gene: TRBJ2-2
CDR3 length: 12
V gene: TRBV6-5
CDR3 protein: ASRPGPGAGELF

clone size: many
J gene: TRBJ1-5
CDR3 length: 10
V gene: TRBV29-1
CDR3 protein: SVETSNQPQH

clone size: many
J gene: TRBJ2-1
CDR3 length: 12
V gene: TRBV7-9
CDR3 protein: ASSLARTRNEQF

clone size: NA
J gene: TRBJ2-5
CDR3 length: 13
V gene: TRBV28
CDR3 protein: ASTPHRMRQETQY

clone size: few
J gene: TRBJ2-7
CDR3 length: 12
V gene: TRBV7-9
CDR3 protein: ASSWDRVPYEQY

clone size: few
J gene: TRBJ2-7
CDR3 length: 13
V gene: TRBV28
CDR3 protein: ASSPPGQGSYEQY

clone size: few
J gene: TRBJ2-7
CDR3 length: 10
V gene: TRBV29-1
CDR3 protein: SVEGQPYEQY

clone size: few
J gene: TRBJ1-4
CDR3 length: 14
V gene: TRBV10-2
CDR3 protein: ASRGSLDRVGEKLF

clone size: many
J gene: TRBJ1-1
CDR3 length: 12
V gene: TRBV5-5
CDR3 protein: ASSPPAGKTEAF

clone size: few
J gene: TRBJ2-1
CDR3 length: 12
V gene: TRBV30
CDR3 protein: ASSTNLLGNEQF

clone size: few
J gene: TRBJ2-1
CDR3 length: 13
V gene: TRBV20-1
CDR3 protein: SARDLGTSGREQF

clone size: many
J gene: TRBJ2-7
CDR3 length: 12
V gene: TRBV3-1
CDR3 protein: ASSMGTGKAVQY

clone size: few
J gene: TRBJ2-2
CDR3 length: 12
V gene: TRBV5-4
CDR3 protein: ASSGTTNTGELF

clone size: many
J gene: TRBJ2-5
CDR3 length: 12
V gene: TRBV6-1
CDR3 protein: ASTPGQRHLPRH

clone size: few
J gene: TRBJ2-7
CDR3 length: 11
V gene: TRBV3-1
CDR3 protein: ASSRQGLNEQY

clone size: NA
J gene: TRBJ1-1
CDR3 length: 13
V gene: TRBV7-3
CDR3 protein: ASSRQGRRDTEAF

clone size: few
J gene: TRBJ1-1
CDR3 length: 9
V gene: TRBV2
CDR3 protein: ASRGQGASF

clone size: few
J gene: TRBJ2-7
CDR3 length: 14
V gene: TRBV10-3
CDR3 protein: AISGGADNQYYEQY

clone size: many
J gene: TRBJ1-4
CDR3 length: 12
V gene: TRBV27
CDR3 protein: ASSLWGGEEKLF

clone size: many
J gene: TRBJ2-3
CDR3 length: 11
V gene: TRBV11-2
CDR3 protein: ASSLAEGFAQY

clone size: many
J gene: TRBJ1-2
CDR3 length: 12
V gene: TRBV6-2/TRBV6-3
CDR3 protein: ASSTQPQGYGYT

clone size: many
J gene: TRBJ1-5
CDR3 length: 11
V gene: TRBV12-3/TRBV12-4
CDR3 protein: ASSSQGHQPQH

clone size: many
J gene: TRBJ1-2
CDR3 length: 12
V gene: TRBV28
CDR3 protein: ATLPTDRAGGYT

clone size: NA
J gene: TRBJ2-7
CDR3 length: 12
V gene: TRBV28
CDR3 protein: ASSSQRRAYEQY

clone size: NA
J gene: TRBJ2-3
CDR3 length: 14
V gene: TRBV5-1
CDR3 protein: ASSLPSGDLTDTQY

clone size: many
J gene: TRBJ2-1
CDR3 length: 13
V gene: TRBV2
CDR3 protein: ASRPFSTLGNEQF

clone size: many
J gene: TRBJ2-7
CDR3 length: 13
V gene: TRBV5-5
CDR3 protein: ASSPGRTENYEQY

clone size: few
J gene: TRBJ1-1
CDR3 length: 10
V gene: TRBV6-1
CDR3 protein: ASIPRPSEAF

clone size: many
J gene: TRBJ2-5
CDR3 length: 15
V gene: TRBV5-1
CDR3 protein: ASSFPSDQRPMAAQY

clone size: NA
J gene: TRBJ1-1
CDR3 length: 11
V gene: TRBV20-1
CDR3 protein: SARRSGDGEAF

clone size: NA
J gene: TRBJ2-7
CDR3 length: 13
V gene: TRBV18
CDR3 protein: ASSLAGQSSYEQY

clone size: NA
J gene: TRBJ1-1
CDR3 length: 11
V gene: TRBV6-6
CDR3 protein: ASSTTRGTEAF

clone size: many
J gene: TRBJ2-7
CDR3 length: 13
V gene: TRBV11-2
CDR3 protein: ASSPSRDRGYEQY

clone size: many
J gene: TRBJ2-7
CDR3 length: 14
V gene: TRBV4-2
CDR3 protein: ASSFAAGGQSYEQY

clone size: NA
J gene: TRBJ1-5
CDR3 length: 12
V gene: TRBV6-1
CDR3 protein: ASSQGSVAQPQH